Presented here are 25 T cell receptor beta chains from one specimen sequenced in a study of human T cells and chemical hapten exposure. Documented time point: patch test 1, 2 weeks after DPC sensitization. Treatment meaning: therapeutic diphenylcyclopropenone sensitization with weekly scalp DPC. Each CDR3 protein is one row after TCRdb ran MiXCR on the RACE reads. The sample includes about 380,000 distinct CDR3 sequences, approximately 5.1% of them seen just once. The specimen comprised whole blood, sampled in connection with sensitization to the hapten diphenylcyclopropenone (DPC). These receptors came from a woman in her 50s with alopecia areata. Some clones in this sample may be carry-over from other donors' samples.

This clonotype was counted a few times. V gene TRBV10-1 combines with J gene TRBJ2-7; tentatively, D is TRBD1 (6 bases). This CDR3 has 14 residues. Deletions cut 3 bases from V and 2 bases from J, with 11 bases between. Germline loops: CDR1 WNHNN, CDR2 SYGVQD (reference sequence). CDR3 bases: TGCGCCAGCAGTGAAGCAGGGGCGACCTACGAGCAGTACTTC. Amino acids: CASSEAGATYEQYF.

At least ten counts were recorded for this clonotype. The chain is built from TRBV5-1 and TRBJ2-5, with D possibly being TRBD1 (8 bases). CDR3 length equals 16 residues. V lost 1 base and J 1 base, leaving 14 bases between the germline ends. The germline V gene has CDR1 SGHRS and CDR2 YFSETQ. The chain's CDR3 is CASSLTTGGGQETQYF. CDR3 nucleotide sequence: TGCGCCAGCAGCTTGACTACAGGGGGGGGCCAAGAGACCCAGTACTTC.

This clonotype was observed at least ten times. The CDR3 nucleotides are TGTGCCAGCAGTCCGGGGGCCGAAGGCTATGGCTACACCTTC. Amino acids: CASSPGAEGYGYTF. The chain joins TRBV7-2 to TRBJ1-2, with D possibly being TRBD1 (6 bases). The V gene lost 6 bases and the J gene lost 4 bases, with 15 bases spanning the gap. The CDR3 consists of 14 residues. CDR1 is SGHTA and CDR2 is FQGNSA in the germline V gene.

This clonotype was seen many times. The chain uses TRBV7-6 and TRBJ2-1; a possible D gene is TRBD1 (6 bases). Germline V CDR1 and CDR2: SGHVS, FNYEAQ. The CDR3 sequence is 17 residues long. Trimming stripped 5 bases from V and 0 bases from J, with 17 bases between. The CDR3 spells CASSVRLAGDSYNEQFF. In DNA form, the CDR3 reads TGTGCCAGCAGCGTCCGTCTGGCAGGGGACTCCTACAATGAGCAGTTCTTC.

With respect to this clonotype: A much bigger clone sits one base away, suggesting this may be a read error. This chain uses TRBV12-3 or TRBV12-4 with TRBJ2-7; D remains unclear. V lost 0 bases to trimming and J lost 6 bases, with 3 bases between them. The CDR3 is made up of 11 amino acids. The CDR3 sequence: CASSLAFEQYF. CDR3 nucleotide sequence: TGTGCCAGCAGTTTAGCGTTCGAGCAGTACTTC.

The chain joins TRBV12-3 or TRBV12-4 to TRBJ2-3; D uncertain. This CDR3 comprises 11 residues. V dropped 6 bases and J dropped 5 bases, with 6 bases sitting between them. The DNA for the CDR3 is TGTGCCAGCAGCACAATAGATACGCAGTATTTT. It is translated as CASSTIDTQYF.

Concerning this clonotype: This may come from a read error, since a much larger clone is one base off. The V and J genes are TRBV5-4 and TRBJ1-1, with D possibly being TRBD1 (6 bases). This CDR3 is built from 15 residues. Germline values: CDR1 SGHNT, CDR2 YYREEE (reference sequence). Trimming pared 3 bases from V and 0 bases from J, leaving 12 bases between. The chain's CDR3 is CASSSTTGVNTEAFF. The CDR3 nucleotides read TGTGCCAGCAGCTCGACGACAGGAGTGAACACTGAAGCTTTCTTT.

This clonotype has a handful of counts. The J gene is TRBJ1-4, the V gene TRBV6-1, with TRBD1 as a possible D gene (5 bases). Germline CDR1 is MNHNS and CDR2 is SASEGT. CDR3 length equals 14 residues. V shed 4 bases and J shed 6 bases, with 12 bases lying between them. The CDR3 bases are TGTGCCAGCAGTGTCGAAGGGACGGATGAAAAACTGTTTTTT. It codes for CASSVEGTDEKLFF.

This clonotype was counted between two and nine times. The chain is built from TRBV5-6 and TRBJ1-2; no reliable D call. Trimming shortened V by 1 base and J by 3 bases, and 13 bases separated the two germline ends. This CDR3 comprises 15 residues. From germline, CDR1 is SGHDT and CDR2 YYEEEE. This chain's CDR3 is CASSLLRASDYGYTF. The DNA of the CDR3 is TGTGCCAGCAGCTTGCTCCGGGCGAGCGACTATGGCTACACCTTC.

The chain joins TRBV20-1 to TRBJ2-5; 10 bases fit TRBD1. The length of the CDR3 is 14 residues. With V trimmed by 6 bases and J by 7 bases, 11 bases remained unmatched. CDR1 and CDR2 (germline): DFQATT, SNEGSKA (reference sequence). CDR3 amino acids: CSAPTTGGDWTQYF. CDR3 nucleotide sequence: TGCAGTGCGCCGACGACAGGGGGCGACTGGACCCAGTACTTC.

There are a few counts of this clonotype. This chain links TRBV20-1 with TRBJ2-3, with 10 bases matching TRBD2. V lost 1 base, J lost 6 bases, and 10 bases stayed unmatched. CDR3 length: 16 amino acids. Germline V gives CDR1 DFQATT, CDR2 SNEGSKA (reference sequence). In DNA form, the CDR3 reads TGCAGTGCTAGAGTAGTAGCGGGAGGATCGCGGGATACGCAGTATTTT. It encodes CSARVVAGGSRDTQYF.

This clonotype has at least ten counts. Germline and junction disagree at one end, which may indicate a read error. This rearrangement joins TRBV28 to TRBJ1-4, with 8 bases aligning to TRBD1. This CDR3 spans 12 amino acids. From germline, CDR1 is MDHEN and CDR2 SYDVKM. CDR3 sequence reads: CASSHRQGPSSF. Written as DNA, the CDR3 is TGTGCCAGCAGCCACCGACAGGGGCCCTCAAGCTTT. Filled out from reference TRBV28 and TRBJ1-4, the complete variable domain reads DVKVTQSSRYLVKRTGEKVFLECVQDMDHENMFWYRQDPGLGLRLIYFSYDVKMKEKGDIPEGYSVSREKKERFSLILESASTNQTSMYLCASSHRQGPSSFGSGTQLSVL.

The sample holds many counts of this clonotype. This chain uses TRBV10-3 with TRBJ2-7, with unresolved D. V lost 6 bases and J lost 3, with 9 bases in between. Germline CDR1 is ENHRY and CDR2 is SYGVKD. This CDR3 contains 12 residues. CDR3 region: CAISPGGYEQYF. The CDR3 DNA sequence: TGTGCCATCAGCCCCGGCGGCTACGAGCAGTACTTC.

This clonotype came up a few times. The V call is TRBV7-6, the J call TRBJ2-3, with D tentatively TRBD2 (7 bases). Germline V gene sequence: CDR1 SGHVS, CDR2 FNYEAQ. Between the trimmed V and J ends, which lost 1 base and 3 bases, there was a span of 14 bases. This CDR3 has 16 residues. The CDR3 DNA sequence: TGTGCCAGCAGCTTAGGATCTGGGGGGGCAACAGATACGCAGTATTTT. This gives the protein CASSLGSGGATDTQYF.

The sample holds many counts of this clonotype. The rearrangement uses TRBV10-3 and TRBJ1-2; D possibly corresponds to TRBD1 (5 bases). The CDR3 runs to 13 residues. Trimming took off 4 bases at V and 5 bases at J, with 11 bases between the two ends. Germline CDR1 and CDR2: ENHRY and SYGVKD. The CDR3 DNA follows: TGTGCCATCAGTGCTAGGGGAGGATATGGCTACACCTTC. It translates to CAISARGGYGYTF.

This clonotype was observed many times. This chain joins TRBV13 and TRBJ2-2; TRBD1 is a possible D gene (5 bases). The CDR3 is 14 amino acids. V gave up 6 bases and J gave up 0 bases, with 8 bases separating them. Germline V gene sequence: CDR1 PRHDT, CDR2 FYEKMQ (reference sequence). Here the CDR3 DNA reads TGTGCCAGCAGGGTAGGGGCGAACACCGGGGAGCTGTTTTTT. This gives the protein CASRVGANTGELFF. Full variable domain (outside the CDR3, taken from reference TRBV13 and TRBJ2-2): AAGVIQSPRHLIKEKRETATLKCYPIPRHDTVYWYQQGPGQDPQFLISFYEKMQSDKGSIPDRFSAQQFSDYHSELNMSSLELGDSALYFCASRVGANTGELFFGEGSRLTVL.

This clonotype was seen only a few times. The chain combines TRBV6-2 or TRBV6-3 with TRBJ2-7; the D is unclear. The CDR3 is 12 amino acids. Trimming cost V 5 bases and J 5 bases, with 10 bases left between them. Germline CDR1 and CDR2: MNHEY and SVGEGT. CDR3 nucleotide sequence: TGTGCCAGCAGTCACCACCTCCACGAGCAGTACTTC. Translating gives CASSHHLHEQYF.

This clonotype showed up many times. This CDR3 is CASRGTGGGYTF. In DNA form, the CDR3 reads TGTGCCAGCAGGGGGACAGGGGGCGGCTACACCTTC. This chain joins TRBV6-5 and TRBJ1-2, with 12 bases identical to TRBD1. Germline CDR1 MNHEY, CDR2 SVGAGI. The CDR3 has 12 amino acids. V dropped 6 bases and J dropped 8; count of bases not matched to a gene: 1.

The chain combines TRBV21-1 with TRBJ2-2; TRBD2, the table's D call, lacks a check against the DNA. TRBV21-1 is a pseudogene locus. CDR3 length equals 19 residues. The CDR3 region is CASSKMIPTSGRVTGELFF. CDR3 DNA: TGTGCCAGCAGCAAAATGATCCCAACTAGCGGGAGGGTCACCGGGGAGCTGTTTTTT.

In its sample, this clonotype was seen many times. The chain joins TRBV29-1 to TRBJ2-3; D not certain. Per the germline V gene, CDR1 is SQVTM and CDR2 is ANQGSEA. The length of the CDR3 is 12 residues. The ends were cut back, 6 bases at V and 2 bases at J, with 9 bases in the middle. Written as DNA, the CDR3 is TGCAGCGTCCGAGTGGACACAGATACGCAGTATTTT. It is translated as CSVRVDTDTQYF.

This clonotype showed up just a few times. This chain connects TRBV20-1 to TRBJ1-6; D is ambiguous. The V end was cut by 6 bases, the J end by 6 bases, with 15 bases between. Germline assignment: CDR1 DFQATT and CDR2 SNEGSKA (reference sequence). This CDR3 is built from 14 residues. As DNA, the CDR3 is TGCAGTGCCAATTTACCGACTCCTAATTCACCCCTCCACTTT. Protein sequence: CSANLPTPNSPLHF.

This clonotype was observed many times. The chain links TRBV7-2 to TRBJ1-1; 8 bases are shared with TRBD1. Germline V gives CDR1 SGHTA, CDR2 FQGNSA. CDR3 length: 14 amino acids. The V and J ends lost 5 bases and 1 base, in that order; junction bases with no gene match: 3. CDR3 sequence: CASSSRGPNTEAFF. The CDR3 nucleotides are TGTGCCAGCAGCAGCAGGGGGCCGAACACTGAAGCTTTCTTT.

The CDR3 reads CASSYSSGSGELFF. The DNA of the CDR3 is TGTGCCAGCAGTTACTCGAGTGGTTCCGGGGAGCTGTTTTTT. The chain is built from TRBV6-5 and TRBJ2-2; D is undetermined. The CDR3 has 14 amino acids. Germline-derived CDR1 and CDR2 are MNHEY and SVGAGI. Trimming shortened V by 0 bases and J by 6 bases, and 8 bases separated the two germline ends.

This clonotype was seen only a few times. The chain uses TRBV5-5 and TRBJ1-2; the D gene is possibly TRBD1 (6 bases). The CDR3 sequence is 17 residues long. Germline lookup yields CDR1 SGHKS and CDR2 YYEKEE (reference sequence). The V end was cut by 2 bases, the J end by 4 bases, with 21 bases between. This CDR3 reads CASSFSGLPVRGYGYTF. CDR3 bases: TGTGCCAGCAGCTTTTCCGGGCTGCCAGTCAGGGGCTATGGCTACACCTTC.

This clonotype was picked up a small number of times. The V and J genes are TRBV6-1 and TRBJ2-3; D is tentatively TRBD1 or TRBD2 (6 bases each). V was shortened by 8 bases and J by 7 bases, with 10 bases between the two germline ends. CDR1 MNHNS and CDR2 SASEGT come from the germline V gene. The CDR3 is 11 residues long. CDR3 amino acids: CASAGQNTQYF. CDR3 nucleotides: TGTGCCAGCGCGGGACAAAATACGCAGTATTTT.